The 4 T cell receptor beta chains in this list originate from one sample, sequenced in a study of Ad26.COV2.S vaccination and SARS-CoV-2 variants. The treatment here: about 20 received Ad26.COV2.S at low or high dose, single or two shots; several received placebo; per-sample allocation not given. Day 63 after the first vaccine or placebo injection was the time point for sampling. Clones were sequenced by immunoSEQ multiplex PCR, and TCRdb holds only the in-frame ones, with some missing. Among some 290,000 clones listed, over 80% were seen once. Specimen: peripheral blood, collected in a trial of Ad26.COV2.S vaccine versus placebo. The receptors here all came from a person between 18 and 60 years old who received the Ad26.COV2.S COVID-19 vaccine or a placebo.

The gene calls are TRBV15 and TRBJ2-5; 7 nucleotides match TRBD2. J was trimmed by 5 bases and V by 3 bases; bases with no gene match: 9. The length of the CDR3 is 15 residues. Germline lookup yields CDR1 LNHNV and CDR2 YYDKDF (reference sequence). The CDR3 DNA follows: TGTGCCACCAGCAGTGGGGGGGGGTGGAGCGAGACCCAGTACTTC. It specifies CATSSGGGWSETQYF.

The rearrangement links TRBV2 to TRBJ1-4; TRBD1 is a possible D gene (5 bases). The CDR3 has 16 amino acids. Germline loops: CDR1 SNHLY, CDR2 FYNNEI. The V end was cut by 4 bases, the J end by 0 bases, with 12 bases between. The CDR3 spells CASSGLGGATNEKLFF. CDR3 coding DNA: TGTGCCAGCAGTGGACTCGGGGGGGCAACTAATGAAAAACTGTTTTTT.

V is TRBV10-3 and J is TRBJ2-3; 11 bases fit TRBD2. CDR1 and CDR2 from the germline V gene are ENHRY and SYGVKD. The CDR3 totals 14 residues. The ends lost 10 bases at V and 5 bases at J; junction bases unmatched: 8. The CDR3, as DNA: TGTGCCAGCGCTAGCGGGGGGCTGGGAGATACGCAGTATTTT. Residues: CASASGGLGDTQYF.

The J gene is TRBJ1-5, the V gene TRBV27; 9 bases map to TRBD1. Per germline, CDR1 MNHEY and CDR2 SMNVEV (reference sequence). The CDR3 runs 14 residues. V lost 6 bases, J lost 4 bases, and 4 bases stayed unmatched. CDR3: CASRSGTGNQPQHF. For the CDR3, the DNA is TGTGCCAGCAGGTCCGGGACAGGGAATCAGCCCCAGCATTTT.